These 31 T cell receptor beta chains share one sample of origin, sequenced in a study of post-analysis software for immune sequencing data. Findings of the study overall: Five or six TRBV segments, TRBV5-6, TRBV5-1 and TRBV20-1 among them, were found more frequent in patients than controls.

The library was made from cDNA and included unique molecular identifiers. TCRdb redid the calling of the PCR reads with MiXCR, one entry per CDR3 protein. Among under 650,000 distinct CDR3 sequences, about 44% were seen once, and the ten largest hold about 1.8%. Their recognized antigens are unknown. Sequenced material: blood. Receptor source: a girl between 5 and 17 years old with multiple sclerosis.

This clonotype came up a few times. The rearrangement uses TRBV7-8 and TRBJ2-5, with D possibly TRBD2 on 5 matching bases. The DNA matches TRBJ2-7 better at its end, which makes the J call doubtful. CDR3 size: 13 residues. Per the germline V gene, CDR1 is SGHVS and CDR2 is FQNEAQ. The CDR3 DNA follows: TGTGCCAGCAGCCGTGGACTCACCTACGAGCAGTACTTC. As protein: CASSRGLTYEQYF.

This clonotype was recorded only once. The rearrangement links TRBV20-1 to TRBJ2-5; D may be TRBD2 (6 bases). Germline V CDR1 and CDR2: DFQATT, SNEGSKA (reference sequence). Trimming removed 0 bases at V and 5 bases at J, with 10 bases between. The CDR3 runs to 13 residues. CDR3 in amino acids: CSAREVAVETQYF. DNA of the CDR3: TGCAGTGCTAGAGAGGTAGCGGTTGAGACCCAGTACTTC.

This clonotype was observed a handful of times. The chain couples TRBV2 to TRBJ2-1; 16 nucleotides match TRBD2. The CDR3 runs to 15 residues. CDR1 SNHLY and CDR2 FYNNEI come from the germline V gene. The junction had 8 bases not matched to a gene; V was cut back by 6 bases and J by 12 bases. As DNA, the CDR3 is TGTGCCAGCAGCTTGGGACTAGCGGGAGGGCAAGGGCAGTTCTTC. This sequence encodes CASSLGLAGGQGQFF.

This rearrangement joins TRBV20-1 to TRBJ1-2, with 9 nucleotides matching TRBD1. J was trimmed by 6 bases and V by 4 bases; bases with no gene match: 3. CDR1 is DFQATT and CDR2 is SNEGSKA in the germline V gene (reference sequence). The CDR3 covers 12 residues. In DNA form, the CDR3 reads TGCAGTGCTAAAACAGGGGGCGATGGCTACACCTTC. Amino acids: CSAKTGGDGYTF.

A few counts support this clonotype. This sequence joins TRBV7-8 and TRBJ2-7, with D perhaps matching TRBD1 or TRBD2 (6 bases each). Per germline, CDR1 SGHVS and CDR2 FQNEAQ. The CDR3 totals 13 residues. Trimming removed 5 bases from V and 2 bases from J, with 10 bases in between. The DNA of the CDR3 is TGTGCCAGCAGCGGGGGGCGAACCTACGAGCAGTACTTC. Residues: CASSGGRTYEQYF.

This clonotype was detected only once. The J gene is TRBJ1-5, the V gene TRBV12-3 or TRBV12-4; a possible D gene is TRBD1 (5 bases). V gave up 8 bases and J gave up 4 bases, with 15 bases separating them. The CDR3 has 14 residues. The CDR3 bases are TGTGCCAGCGGGAGGGGCCCTAGAAATCAGCCCCAGCATTTT. It codes for CASGRGPRNQPQHF.

This clonotype has a handful of counts. The chain recombines TRBV5-1 with TRBJ2-7, with D possibly called TRBD1 or TRBD2 (5 bases each). The V gene lost 7 bases and the J gene lost 1 base, with 12 bases spanning the gap. The CDR3 covers 13 residues. The germline V gene encodes CDR1 SGHRS and CDR2 YFSETQ. CDR3 loop: CASRLRESYEQYF. CDR3 coding DNA: TGCGCCAGCCGCCTCAGGGAGTCCTACGAGCAGTACTTC.

The CDR3 DNA follows: TGCAGCGTTACGCTAGCGGGGGTCACAGATACGCAGTATTTT. Translating it yields CSVTLAGVTDTQYF. V and J are TRBV29-1 and TRBJ2-3, with 10 nucleotides matching TRBD2. The CDR3 has 14 amino acids. The germline V gene has CDR1 SQVTM and CDR2 ANQGSEA. V lost 5 bases, J lost 2 bases, and 4 bases stayed unmatched.

The genes are TRBV20-1 and TRBJ2-3; 11 bases map to TRBD1. The CDR3 spans 16 residues. The ends lost 1 base at V and 5 bases at J; junction bases unmatched: 8. The germline V gene has CDR1 DFQATT and CDR2 SNEGSKA (reference sequence). The CDR3 reads CSARAGQGALRDTQYF. Here the CDR3 DNA reads TGCAGTGCTAGAGCTGGACAGGGGGCCTTAAGAGATACGCAGTATTTT.

In its sample, this clonotype was seen a few times. The chain uses TRBV7-2 and TRBJ2-1, with TRBD1 identical over 9 bases. Trimming cost V 6 bases and J 4 bases; bases outside gene matches: 7. From germline, CDR1 is SGHTA and CDR2 FQGNSA. The CDR3 is 15 residues long. Here the CDR3 DNA reads TGTGCCAGCAGTTCTCCGGGACAGGGTTACAATGAGCAGTTCTTC. It is translated as CASSSPGQGYNEQFF.

The V gene is TRBV4-1, the J gene TRBJ2-1; D remains ambiguous. Germline V lookup: CDR1 MGHRA, CDR2 YSYEKL. CDR3 length: 11 residues. The germline V and J ends were trimmed by 8 bases and 2 bases, with 4 bases remaining between them. CDR3 in amino acids: CASGPYNEQFF. The DNA of the CDR3 is TGCGCCAGCGGGCCCTACAATGAGCAGTTCTTC.

The V and J genes are TRBV7-2 and TRBJ2-7; no reliable D call. V was cut by 5 bases and J by 2 bases, with 7 bases left in between. The CDR3 totals 12 residues. The germline CDR1 and CDR2 sequences are SGHTA and FQGNSA. CDR3 protein: CASSTQTYEQYF. The CDR3 DNA follows: TGTGCCAGCAGCACTCAAACCTACGAGCAGTACTTC.

The CDR3 region is CSVWTGGGNQPQHF. CDR3 in DNA: TGCAGCGTCTGGACAGGGGGCGGCAATCAGCCCCAGCATTTT. This sequence joins TRBV29-1 and TRBJ1-5; 11 nucleotides agree with TRBD1. From germline, CDR1 is SQVTM and CDR2 ANQGSEA. The CDR3 has 14 amino acids. Trimming removed 6 bases from V and 2 bases from J; junction bases left unmatched: 3.

This clonotype was detected only once. The gene calls are TRBV9 and TRBJ1-2, with TRBD1 matching over 7 bases. With 3 bases clipped from V and 2 bases from J, the junction kept 4 bases outside the gene matches. CDR1 and CDR2 from the germline V gene are SGDLS and YYNGEE. The CDR3 is 14 residues long. CDR3 DNA: TGTGCCAGCAGCGGGACAGGCAAGAACTATGGCTACACCTTC. It codes for CASSGTGKNYGYTF.

This clonotype was picked up a small number of times. The chain combines TRBV5-1 with TRBJ2-5; 7 bases agree with TRBD2. Unmatched junction bases numbered 6, after V lost 3 bases and J lost 4 bases. CDR1 is SGHRS and CDR2 is YFSETQ in the germline V gene. This CDR3 is built from 14 residues. The CDR3 DNA follows: TGCGCCAGCAGCTCCAGACTAGCTAGAGAGACCCAGTACTTC. Translation: CASSSRLARETQYF.

The chain joins TRBV4-3 to TRBJ2-1; 7 bases fit TRBD2. Germline V gives CDR1 LGHNA, CDR2 YSLEER. This CDR3 comprises 12 residues. Losses at the gene ends were 2 bases for V and 9 bases for J; bases not matched to a gene: 1. CDR3 loop: CASSQSGAEQFF. The CDR3 nucleotides are TGCGCCAGCAGCCAAAGCGGGGCTGAGCAGTTCTTC.

The chain couples TRBV5-1 to TRBJ1-1; D unresolved. Trimming took off 4 bases at V and 0 bases at J, with 7 bases between the two ends. CDR3 length equals 13 residues. Germline-derived CDR1 and CDR2 are SGHRS and YFSETQ. CDR3 bases: TGCGCCAGCAGCGTTTTACTGAACACTGAAGCTTTCTTT. It specifies CASSVLLNTEAFF.

This clonotype is a singleton in its sample. The chain joins TRBV6-1 to TRBJ2-7; D might be TRBD1 (6 bases). The CDR3 runs 16 residues. CDR1 MNHNS and CDR2 SASEGT come from the germline V gene. Deletions cut 0 bases from V and 0 bases from J, with 12 bases between. The CDR3 sequence: CASSEARTATSYEQYF. CDR3 DNA: TGTGCCAGCAGTGAAGCGAGGACAGCGACCTCCTACGAGCAGTACTTC.

The chain links TRBV4-2 to TRBJ1-2, with a possible D match to TRBD1 (6 bases). The germline V gene encodes CDR1 LGHNA and CDR2 YNFKEQ. The CDR3 runs to 17 residues. The V and J ends lost 2 bases and 4 bases respectively, with 20 bases between them. The CDR3 DNA follows: TGTGCCAGCAGCCAATTTGCGGGCGAGGCCAGGGGCTATGGCTACACCTTC. Translating it yields CASSQFAGEARGYGYTF.

This chain links TRBV7-9 with TRBJ2-5, with TRBD2 matching over 12 bases. CDR3 length: 15 residues. Unmatched junction bases numbered 3, after V lost 5 bases and J lost 2 bases. Germline assignment: CDR1 SEHNR and CDR2 FQNEAQ (reference sequence). The CDR3 DNA sequence: TGTGCCAGCAGCGACCTAGCGGGGGGGCAAGAGACCCAGTACTTC. It translates to CASSDLAGGQETQYF.

This clonotype was recorded at least ten times. This chain links TRBV6-5 with TRBJ2-7; possibly TRBD1 or TRBD2 for D (5 bases each). Germline CDR1 reads MNHEY; CDR2 reads SVGAGI. V lost 6 bases to trimming and J lost 6 bases, with 9 bases between them. The CDR3 runs to 11 residues. The CDR3 bases are TGTGCCAGCAGGGGACCCAGCGAGCAGTACTTC. It codes for CASRGPSEQYF.

This clonotype was observed many times. The rearrangement uses TRBV12-3 or TRBV12-4 and TRBJ1-5; D might be TRBD1 (5 bases). Trimming removed 4 bases at V and 4 bases at J, with 5 bases between. This CDR3 comprises 12 residues. CDR3 DNA sequence: TGTGCCAGCAGTTCAGGGAATCAGCCCCAGCATTTT. This encodes CASSSGNQPQHF.

This clonotype was seen more than once but under ten times. This chain connects TRBV7-8 to TRBJ2-3, with a tentative D call TRBD2 (6 bases). V was clipped by 1 base and J by 2 bases, with 19 bases between them. CDR1 SGHVS and CDR2 FQNEAQ come from the germline V gene. This CDR3 region has 18 residues. This CDR3 is CASSLGLVRRESTDTQYF. The CDR3 DNA reads as TGTGCCAGCAGCTTAGGGCTGGTTCGGCGGGAATCCACAGATACGCAGTATTTT.

The genes are TRBV7-6 and TRBJ1-4; perhaps TRBD1 as D (5 bases). The germline V gene encodes CDR1 SGHVS and CDR2 FNYEAQ. The CDR3 contains 17 residues. V was cut by 6 bases and J by 3 bases, with 20 bases left in between. CDR3 sequence reads: CASRPTMARGANEKLFF. CDR3 sequence (DNA): TGTGCCAGCAGACCGACCATGGCAAGGGGTGCTAATGAAAAACTGTTTTTT.

CDR3 DNA: TGTGCCAGCAGTTTAGACAGGGCTGGAAACACCATATATTTT. This sequence encodes CASSLDRAGNTIYF. The rearrangement links TRBV12-3 or TRBV12-4 to TRBJ1-3, with D possibly being TRBD1 (6 bases). This CDR3 is 14 amino acids long. V was pared by 1 base and J by 2 bases, with 6 bases between.

This clonotype was counted between two and nine times. The chain couples TRBV10-3 to TRBJ2-5, with 8 bases that match TRBD1. This CDR3 is built from 16 residues. After removal of 3 bases from V and 11 bases from J, the junction contained 17 bases not matched to a gene. From germline, CDR1 is ENHRY and CDR2 SYGVKD. CDR3 sequence reads: CAISDKSTGALWEQYF. The CDR3 coding sequence is TGTGCCATCAGTGACAAATCGACAGGGGCTTTGTGGGAGCAGTACTTC.

Only a few counts were recorded for this clonotype. The chain is built from TRBV6-5 and TRBJ1-2, with D unresolved. V lost 7 bases and J lost 2, with 11 bases in between. This CDR3 region has 13 residues. Germline CDR1 and CDR2: MNHEY and SVGAGI. In nucleotides, the CDR3 is TGTGCCAGCAAAAGAGATAAAAACTATGGCTACACCTTC. Translated: CASKRDKNYGYTF.

A few counts support this clonotype. The J gene is TRBJ2-3, the V gene TRBV29-1; D call uncertain. Germline lookup yields CDR1 SQVTM and CDR2 ANQGSEA. The CDR3 runs to 12 residues. With 8 bases removed from V and 5 bases from J, the gap between germline ends came to 14 bases. The CDR3 sequence is CSFGKGGDTQYF. In nucleotides, the CDR3 is TGCAGCTTTGGAAAGGGTGGAGATACGCAGTATTTT.

The table lists this clonotype with a few counts. The chain links TRBV4-1 to TRBJ2-3; 10 positions agree with TRBD1. V lost 3 bases and J lost 4; bases outside the gene matches: 1. The V gene's germline CDR1 is MGHRA and CDR2 YSYEKL. The CDR3 length is 14 residues. The CDR3 region has the DNA TGCGCCAGCAGCCAGACAGGGGGCGCAGATACGCAGTATTTT. Residues: CASSQTGGADTQYF.

The chain is built from TRBV10-1 and TRBJ2-1; 9 bases match TRBD1. The V gene's germline CDR1 is WNHNN and CDR2 SYGVQD (reference sequence). V dropped 5 bases and J dropped 2; count of bases not matched to a gene: 4. This CDR3 is built from 15 residues. DNA of the CDR3: TGCGCCAGCAGTCAACAGGGGGCGGCCTACAATGAGCAGTTCTTC. Translation gives CASSQQGAAYNEQFF.

Remarks on this clonotype: One end of the junction fails to match germline, which may point to a read error. The chain uses TRBV7-8 and TRBJ2-7; D gene ambiguous. Germline lookup yields CDR1 SGHVS and CDR2 FQNEAQ. The length of the CDR3 is 15 residues. The CDR3 DNA sequence: TGTACCAGCAGCCCTACAGCACCCCACACCTACGAGCAGTACTTC. It yields the protein CTSSPTAPHTYEQYF.